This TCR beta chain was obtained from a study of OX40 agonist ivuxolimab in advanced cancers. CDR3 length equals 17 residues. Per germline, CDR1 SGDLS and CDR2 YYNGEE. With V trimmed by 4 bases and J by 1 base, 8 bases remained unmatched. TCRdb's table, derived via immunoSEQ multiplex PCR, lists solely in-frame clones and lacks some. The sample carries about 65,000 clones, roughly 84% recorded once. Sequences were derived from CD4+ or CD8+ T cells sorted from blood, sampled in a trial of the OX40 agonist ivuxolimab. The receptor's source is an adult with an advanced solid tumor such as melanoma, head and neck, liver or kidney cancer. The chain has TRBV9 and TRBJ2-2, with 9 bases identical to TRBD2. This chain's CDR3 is CASSTQGLAENTGELFF. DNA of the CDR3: TGTGCCAGCAGCACCCAGGGACTAGCTGAGAACACCGGGGAGCTGTTTTTT.